One and the same sample provided the 14 T cell receptor beta chains below, sequenced in a study of PD-1 blockade in classical Hodgkin lymphoma. In every patient, relapse followed autologous stem cell transplantation, while exposure to brentuximab vedotin differed. Method: immunoSEQ multiplex PCR; TCRdb's copy keeps in-frame clones and lacks some. Of 6,000 to 7,500 clones in the sample, approximately 80% were seen once. The sample was peripheral blood mononuclear cells (PBMCs), taken at baseline. These receptors came from a human donor with classical Hodgkin lymphoma.

The chain is built from TRBV25-1 and TRBJ2-1; D remains ambiguous. The CDR3 has 12 amino acids. V lost 1 base to trimming and J lost 9 bases, with 7 bases between them. Looked up from germline, CDR1 is MGHDK and CDR2 is SYGVNS. The DNA for the CDR3 is TGTGCCAGCAGTGAATCTCCGGGTGAGCAGTTCTTC. Its translation is CASSESPGEQFF.

The chain employs TRBV6-5 and TRBJ2-7, with D possibly TRBD2 on 5 matching bases. In germline, CDR1 is MNHEY, CDR2 SVGAGI. The length of the CDR3 is 15 residues. The germline V and J ends were trimmed by 6 bases and 0 bases, with 15 bases remaining between them. The CDR3 here is CASSPTWSGSYEQYF. CDR3 DNA: TGTGCCAGCAGCCCCACGTGGAGCGGCTCCTACGAGCAGTACTTC.

The genes are TRBV7-9 and TRBJ2-1; TRBD1 or TRBD2 may be the D gene (6 bases each). Germline assignment: CDR1 SEHNR and CDR2 FQNEAQ (reference sequence). The CDR3 extends over 15 amino acids. The V and J ends lost 7 bases and 6 bases respectively, with 19 bases between them. CDR3 DNA sequence: TGTGCCAGCACCTCGTCTGGCGAGGGGGGCAATGAGCAGTTCTTC. Its translation is CASTSSGEGGNEQFF.

The J gene is TRBJ2-2, the V gene TRBV7-2; D is undetermined. Per the germline V gene, CDR1 is SGHTA and CDR2 is FQGNSA. CDR3 length equals 14 residues. The germline V and J ends were trimmed by 5 bases and 0 bases, with 7 bases remaining between them. The CDR3 region has the DNA TGTGCCAGCAGCCCGCTGACGAACACCGGGGAGCTGTTTTTT. Its protein product is CASSPLTNTGELFF.

A word on this clone: A junction boundary mismatches the germline segment, possibly from a read error. The chain employs TRBV6-9 and TRBJ2-7; 9 bases agree with TRBD1. Per the germline V gene, CDR1 is MNHGY and CDR2 is SVAAGI. The CDR3 is 13 amino acids. This CDR3 is CASSILRDREASF. The CDR3 DNA reads as TGTGCCAGCAGTATACTCCGGGACAGGGAAGCTTCCTTC.

This clone was counted only a few times. The rearrangement links TRBV28 to TRBJ1-2, with TRBD1 identical over 10 bases. CDR3 length: 14 amino acids. Trimming took 5 bases from V and 7 from J; bases not matched to a gene: 7. Germline lookup yields CDR1 MDHEN and CDR2 SYDVKM. CDR3 loop: CASSPDRGLGGYTF. CDR3 nucleotides: TGTGCCAGCAGTCCCGACAGGGGGCTCGGTGGCTACACCTTC.

This chain connects TRBV7-9 to TRBJ1-4, with unresolved D. V was shortened by 3 bases and J by 3 bases, with 5 bases between the two germline ends. CDR3 length: 13 amino acids. CDR1 is SEHNR, CDR2 FQNEAQ, per germline (reference sequence). CDR3 sequence reads: CASSLMANEKLFF. CDR3 nucleotide sequence: TGTGCCAGCAGCTTGATGGCTAATGAAAAACTGTTTTTT.

The chain combines TRBV5-6 with TRBJ1-1, with D possibly being TRBD1 (5 bases). CDR3 length: 15 residues. Germline V gene lookup returns CDR1 SGHDT and CDR2 YYEEEE. Trimming shortened V by 6 bases and J by 1 base, and 16 bases separated the two germline ends. The chain's CDR3 is CASTYNTGGNTEAFF. The CDR3 region has the DNA TGTGCCAGCACCTATAATACTGGGGGGAACACTGAAGCTTTCTTT.

By share, this clone ranks as large. The rearrangement links TRBV5-1 to TRBJ2-7; 7 nucleotides match TRBD2. J gave up 3 bases and V 4 bases, and 7 bases lay outside the gene matches. CDR1 is SGHRS and CDR2 is YFSETQ in the germline V gene. The CDR3 spans 14 residues. DNA for the CDR3: TGCGCCAGCAGCAAAGAAACTAGCGACTACGAGCAGTACTTC. Protein: CASSKETSDYEQYF. Filled out from reference TRBV5-1 and TRBJ2-7, the complete variable domain reads KAGVTQTPRYLIKTRGQQVTLSCSPISGHRSVSWYQQTPGQGLQFLFEYFSETQRNKGNFPGRFSGRQFSNSRSEMNVSTLELGDSALYLCASSKETSDYEQYFGPGTRLTVT.

V is TRBV6-6 and J is TRBJ2-7; 7 bases agree with TRBD1. The V and J ends lost 6 bases and 3 bases, in that order; junction bases with no gene match: 8. This CDR3 is 14 amino acids long. Per germline, CDR1 MNHNY and CDR2 SVGAGI (reference sequence). The CDR3 DNA reads TGTGCCAGCAGGATACAGGGGATCGACTACGAGCAGTACTTC. Protein product: CASRIQGIDYEQYF.

This clone is large in the sample. The chain employs TRBV7-8 and TRBJ2-1; no clear D gene. Germline-derived CDR1 and CDR2 are SGHVS and FQNEAQ. The germline V and J ends were trimmed by 0 bases and 0 bases, with 9 bases remaining between them. The CDR3 length is 16 residues. The CDR3 spells CASSLAASSSYNEQFF. CDR3 nucleotides: TGTGCCAGCAGCTTAGCGGCCTCGAGCTCCTACAATGAGCAGTTCTTC.

This clone appeared once. This chain uses TRBV10-3 with TRBJ2-5; 11 nucleotides agree with TRBD2. The germline gives CDR1 ENHRY, CDR2 SYGVKD. V dropped 10 bases and J dropped 7; count of bases not matched to a gene: 14. The CDR3 has 15 amino acids. The CDR3 DNA reads as TGTGCCACGAGGACTAGCGGGTTATGGGGAGGGACCCAGTACTTC. It codes for CATRTSGLWGGTQYF.

The DNA for the CDR3 is TGCAGCGTTGTGTTAGGGAAGAACACCGGGGAGCTGTTTTTT. As protein: CSVVLGKNTGELFF. The chain has TRBV29-1 and TRBJ2-2; no firm D call. The CDR3 contains 14 residues. V lost 4 bases, J lost 1 base, and 10 bases lay in between. The germline V gene encodes CDR1 SQVTM and CDR2 ANQGSEA.

This chain connects TRBV6-5 to TRBJ1-2, with D unresolved. The CDR3 sequence is 11 residues long. V was pared by 7 bases and J by 8 bases, with 11 bases between. Germline-derived CDR1 and CDR2 are MNHEY and SVGAGI. The DNA of the CDR3 is TGTGCCAGCACCCGGGTGGACGGCTACACCTTC. Amino acids: CASTRVDGYTF.